This T cell receptor (beta chain) was sequenced during a study of T-cell reconstitution after alpha-beta-depleted transplantation in children. The germline V gene encodes CDR1 SGHRS and CDR2 YFSETQ. V shed 4 bases and J 8 bases; nucleotides not matched to a gene: 26. The CDR3 sequence is 19 residues long. A library of TCRbeta sequences, prepared with unique molecular identifiers, was generated. TCRdb reprocessed the PCR reads with MiXCR, giving one entry per CDR3 protein. Counted here are nearly 550,000 distinct CDR3 sequences, 18% occurring once; the ten biggest clones make up over 3%. This receptor was identified in a human donor who donated a stem cell graft to a child with acute lymphoblastic leukemia. The gene calls are TRBV5-1 and TRBJ1-2; 7 nucleotides agree with TRBD1. The sequencing used PBMCs from the stem cell graft donor, collected from the stem cell graft. The CDR3 here is CASSLDFSNIGQVYWGYTF. The CDR3 nucleotides read TGCGCCAGCAGCCTGGACTTCTCAAATATTGGACAGGTCTATTGGGGCTACACCTTC.